These 23 T cell receptor beta chains came from one sample sequenced in a study of identical twins (TCRdb year 2016). The protocol used for the library was 5' RACE. The instrument was an Illumina HiSeq 2000. The public reads were reanalyzed by TCRdb: fastp trimming at Q25, MiXCR alignment, in-frame beta chains only. Each record represents a unique CDR3 protein, reported with the most common genes and DNA among its rows. The sample table records 700,000 or so distinct CDR3 sequences; about 9.4% of these occur just once. 0.98% of the sample rests with the top ten. This same sample was also part of a study on yellow fever vaccine responses in identical twins.

The sequenced sample consisted of PBMCs. All receptors derive from a woman in her late teens or twenties in good health.

J is TRBJ2-5 and V is TRBV6-1; 9 bases are shared with TRBD1. This CDR3 is built from 15 residues. Unmatched junction bases numbered 10, after V lost 6 bases and J lost 5 bases. Per germline, CDR1 MNHNS and CDR2 SASEGT. The CDR3: CASRGTGRSVETQYF. In DNA, the CDR3 is TGTGCCAGCAGGGGGACAGGGAGGTCGGTGGAGACCCAGTACTTC.

This clonotype was counted a few times. The J gene is TRBJ2-2, the V gene TRBV20-1; D ambiguous. From germline, CDR1 is DFQATT and CDR2 SNEGSKA (reference sequence). CDR3 size: 15 residues. V lost 0 bases, J lost 5 bases, and 13 bases lay in between. CDR3 DNA: TGCAGTGCTAGAGATCTGGGTCGCGGAACCGGGGAGCTGTTTTTT. Its translation: CSARDLGRGTGELFF.

The CDR3 is CATSDFMRSSYNEQFF. The CDR3 nucleotides are TGTGCCACCAGTGATTTCATGCGGAGCTCCTACAATGAGCAGTTCTTC. The chain links TRBV24-1 to TRBJ2-1; unclear D gene. CDR3 length: 16 residues. From germline, CDR1 is KGHDR and CDR2 SFDVKD. Trimming cost V 1 base and J 0 bases, with 9 bases left between them.

There are a few counts of this clonotype. The DNA of the CDR3 is TGTGCCATCAGCCTGTCCGGGAACCAAGAGACCCAGTACTTC. This translates into CAISLSGNQETQYF. The V call is TRBV10-3, the J call TRBJ2-5, with D possibly TRBD2 on 5 matching bases. The V and J ends lost 6 bases and 0 bases respectively, with 11 bases between them. The CDR3 runs to 14 residues. Per germline, CDR1 ENHRY and CDR2 SYGVKD.

The chain links TRBV4-1 to TRBJ2-3; 7 bases match TRBD2. The V and J ends lost 1 base and 2 bases, in that order; junction bases with no gene match: 6. Germline V lookup: CDR1 MGHRA, CDR2 YSYEKL. This CDR3 contains 16 residues. CDR3: CASSQASGGTTDTQYF. The CDR3 nucleotides are TGCGCCAGCAGCCAAGCGTCCGGGGGGACCACAGATACGCAGTATTTT.

This clonotype came up a few times. The CDR3 DNA reads as TGTGCCAGCAGCCAACGGGACAGTACCTACGAGCAGTACTTC. Residues: CASSQRDSTYEQYF. This rearrangement joins TRBV7-9 to TRBJ2-7; 7 bases line up with TRBD1. The CDR3 is 14 amino acids. The trim removed 5 bases at V and 2 bases at J, leaving 6 bases unmatched. Germline lookup yields CDR1 SEHNR and CDR2 FQNEAQ (reference sequence).

This chain uses TRBV18 with TRBJ2-2, with D perhaps matching TRBD1 (5 bases). The CDR3 has 16 residues. The V end was cut by 2 bases, the J end by 4 bases, with 14 bases between. The germline V gene has CDR1 KGHSH and CDR2 LQKENI. The CDR3 nucleotides read TGTGCCAGCTCACCATTCAGGGATCGGAGCACCGGGGAGCTGTTTTTT. It encodes CASSPFRDRSTGELFF.

The rearrangement links TRBV6-5 to TRBJ1-1; 9 bases align to TRBD1. Germline CDR1 and CDR2: MNHEY and SVGAGI. V trimming: 4 bases; J trimming: 4 bases; junction bases outside the gene matches: 4. There are 14 residues in the CDR3. The CDR3 nucleotides are TGTGCCAGCAGTTTTGGGACAGGGTTCACTGAAGCTTTCTTT. Its protein product is CASSFGTGFTEAFF.

This clonotype was found a few times. In DNA, the CDR3 is TGCGCCAGCAGCCCATCACCAGCGGGGAGGGGAAGCACAGATACGCAGTATTTT. Protein sequence: CASSPSPAGRGSTDTQYF. V and J are TRBV5-1 and TRBJ2-3; TRBD2 matches 7 bases. CDR1 and CDR2 (germline): SGHRS, YFSETQ. This CDR3 is 18 amino acids long. After removal of 4 bases from V and 0 bases from J, the junction contained 14 bases not matched to a gene. Drawing the rest from reference TRBV5-1 and TRBJ2-3, the complete variable domain is KAGVTQTPRYLIKTRGQQVTLSCSPISGHRSVSWYQQTPGQGLQFLFEYFSETQRNKGNFPGRFSGRQFSNSRSEMNVSTLELGDSALYLCASSPSPAGRGSTDTQYFGPGTRLTVL.

V is TRBV7-9 and J is TRBJ1-4; no clear D. The CDR3 is made up of 15 amino acids. V dropped 2 bases and J dropped 4 bases, with 11 bases sitting between them. Germline CDR1 is SEHNR and CDR2 is FQNEAQ (reference sequence). The CDR3 region is CASSLPNGVNEKLFF. The CDR3 coding sequence is TGTGCCAGCAGCTTACCGAACGGCGTTAATGAAAAACTGTTTTTT.

The sample holds a few counts of this clonotype. V and J are TRBV7-2 and TRBJ2-3; 8 bases are a match to TRBD1. The germline V gene has CDR1 SGHTA and CDR2 FQGNSA. The trim removed 5 bases at V and 2 bases at J, leaving 9 bases unmatched. The CDR3 extends over 16 amino acids. The DNA for the CDR3 is TGTGCCAGCAGCGAGAGGGGGACAGGTCTCACAGATACGCAGTATTTT. It codes for CASSERGTGLTDTQYF.

The chain couples TRBV2 to TRBJ2-1; TRBD2 matches 15 bases. The CDR3 is 18 residues long. The germline V gene encodes CDR1 SNHLY and CDR2 FYNNEI. The V gene end was trimmed by 10 bases and the J gene end by 0 bases; junction bases not matched to a gene: 10. The DNA of the CDR3 is TGTGCCATCAGAACCGGGACTAGCGGGGGGACCTCCTACAATGAGCAGTTCTTC. This gives the protein CAIRTGTSGGTSYNEQFF.

This rearrangement joins TRBV7-2 to TRBJ1-1, with D unresolved. The V gene lost 5 bases and the J gene lost 5 bases, with 9 bases spanning the gap. Germline CDR1 reads SGHTA; CDR2 reads FQGNSA. The CDR3 contains 12 residues. CDR3 protein: CASSNSYTEAFF. In nucleotides, the CDR3 is TGTGCCAGCAGCAACAGTTATACTGAAGCTTTCTTT.

The rearrangement links TRBV28 to TRBJ2-5; D gene unclear. The CDR3 loop spans 13 amino acids. V dropped 6 bases and J dropped 4 bases, with 12 bases sitting between them. The germline V gene encodes CDR1 MDHEN and CDR2 SYDVKM. CDR3 DNA: TGTGCCAGCAGGTTCGGGCCTCCAGAGACCCAGTACTTC. Amino acids: CASRFGPPETQYF.

In this sample, this clonotype turned up a few times. The chain uses TRBV6-5 and TRBJ2-1; possibly TRBD1 or TRBD2 for D (5 bases each). The CDR3 totals 11 residues. Germline V gene data show CDR1 as MNHEY and CDR2 as SVGAGI. Trimming took 4 bases from V and 9 from J, leaving 7 bases between them. For the CDR3, the DNA is TGTGCCAGCAGTTGGGGGAGTGAGCAGTTCTTC. It codes for CASSWGSEQFF.

A few counts support this clonotype. This chain joins TRBV6-1 and TRBJ2-2, with 14 bases that match TRBD2. Trimming removed 2 bases from V and 7 bases from J; junction bases left unmatched: 9. The CDR3 loop spans 18 amino acids. Germline CDR1 is MNHNS and CDR2 is SASEGT. DNA for the CDR3: TGTGCCAGCAGTGAAACCCTTAGGACTAGCGGGAGGAGCGGGGAGCTGTTTTTT. The encoded protein is CASSETLRTSGRSGELFF.

The V call is TRBV5-5, the J call TRBJ2-7; 8 bases are a match to TRBD1. V shed 2 bases, J shed 7 bases, and the junction held 17 bases outside the gene matches. The germline CDR1 and CDR2 sequences are SGHKS and YYEKEE (reference sequence). CDR3 size: 17 residues. The CDR3 is CASSFGSRTGTSGEQYF. The DNA for the CDR3 is TGTGCCAGCAGCTTTGGATCAAGGACAGGGACGTCGGGAGAGCAGTACTTC.

This clonotype was observed many times. The chain employs TRBV4-3 and TRBJ2-3; maybe TRBD2 (5 bases). V lost 1 base and J lost 6, with 20 bases in between. The CDR3 extends over 17 amino acids. Germline loops: CDR1 LGHNA, CDR2 YSLEER. CDR3: CASSQGLAGKISDTQYF. CDR3 DNA: TGCGCCAGCAGCCAAGGGCTAGCAGGAAAAATTTCGGATACGCAGTATTTT.

The chain couples TRBV11-3 to TRBJ2-1; D remains unclear. The CDR3 is made up of 16 amino acids. Looked up from germline, CDR1 is SGHNT and CDR2 is YENEEA. Trimming pared 3 bases from V and 0 bases from J, leaving 12 bases between. CDR3 residues: CASSFSSSSSYNEQFF. In DNA form, the CDR3 reads TGTGCCAGCAGCTTCTCATCCTCCAGCTCCTACAATGAGCAGTTCTTC.

The CDR3: CASSPWSGAYNEQFF. The CDR3 region has the DNA TGTGCCAGCAGCCCGTGGAGCGGGGCCTACAATGAGCAGTTCTTC. The V call is TRBV7-2, the J call TRBJ2-1; TRBD2 matches at 7 bases. The CDR3 consists of 15 residues. Germline-derived CDR1 and CDR2 are SGHTA and FQGNSA. J lost 2 bases, V lost 5 bases, and 6 bases had no gene match.

This clonotype was counted a few times. One junction end disagrees with the germline gene, perhaps due to a read error. This chain connects TRBV28 to TRBJ2-1, with TRBD2 matching 12 bases. This CDR3 region has 15 residues. CDR1 and CDR2 from the germline V gene are MDHEN and SYDVKM. The CDR3 spells CASSGDWTSGKSGVF. Written as DNA, the CDR3 is TGTGCCAGCAGTGGGGATTGGACTAGCGGGAAGTCTGGGGTCTTC.

This clonotype was counted ten times or more. This rearrangement joins TRBV7-9 to TRBJ2-7; D is possibly TRBD2 (5 bases). CDR3 length: 14 residues. The germline V gene has CDR1 SEHNR and CDR2 FQNEAQ (reference sequence). Trimming cost V 5 bases and J 3 bases, with 14 bases left between them. The CDR3 DNA is TGTGCCAGCAGCCCAAGCGGACCCTACTACGAGCAGTACTTC. Protein sequence: CASSPSGPYYEQYF.

This clonotype was seen a handful of times. The chain recombines TRBV6-4 with TRBJ2-5; D tentatively fits TRBD1 or TRBD2 (5 bases each). Per germline, CDR1 MRHNA and CDR2 SNTAGT. With 6 bases removed from V and 4 bases from J, the gap between germline ends came to 15 bases. CDR3 size: 14 residues. CDR3 in DNA: TGTGCCAGCAGCCGGGACCGAGGCGCAGAGACCCAGTACTTC. Its protein product is CASSRDRGAETQYF.